The 6 T cell receptor beta chains listed next were all sequenced from one sample in a study of CD8 T cells in ankylosing spondylitis. TCRdb re-analysed the 5' RACE reads in MiXCR, keeping a single row per CDR3 protein. The top ten clones hold around 29% of a sample with around 150,000 distinct CDR3 sequences, around a tenth of them seen once. The sequencing sample was made of blood, either unsorted or a sorted T cell fraction (not recorded which). Every receptor here comes from a male donor with ankylosing spondylitis or in good health (not recorded which).

This sequence joins TRBV19 and TRBJ1-1; possible D gene TRBD1, 5 bases. Germline V lookup: CDR1 LNHDA, CDR2 SQIVND (reference sequence). The CDR3 totals 12 residues. The germline V and J ends were trimmed by 4 bases and 5 bases, with 8 bases remaining between them. CDR3 loop: CASSKGRTEAFF. CDR3 in DNA: TGTGCCAGTAGTAAGGGGAGGACTGAAGCTTTCTTT.

This chain uses TRBV28 with TRBJ2-7; maybe TRBD1 (6 bases). V lost 4 bases, J lost 0 bases, and 10 bases lay in between. The CDR3 contains 14 residues. Germline V lookup: CDR1 MDHEN, CDR2 SYDVKM. CDR3 sequence (DNA): TGTGCCAGCAGTTGGTACAGGGCCTCCTACGAGCAGTACTTC. Its translation: CASSWYRASYEQYF.

The chain uses TRBV5-1 and TRBJ1-6; no reliable D call. V was trimmed by 7 bases and J by 7 bases, leaving 27 bases between them. Germline V gene data show CDR1 as SGHRS and CDR2 as YFSETQ. CDR3 length equals 18 residues. CDR3 DNA: TGCGCCAGCTGCCAGCAGGCGATTTCTTTCGATGGGAATTCACCCCTCCACTTT. Its protein is CASCQQAISFDGNSPLHF. The complete variable domain, with remaining parts taken from reference TRBV5-1 and TRBJ1-6, reads KAGVTQTPRYLIKTRGQQVTLSCSPISGHRSVSWYQQTPGQGLQFLFEYFSETQRNKGNFPGRFSGRQFSNSRSEMNVSTLELGDSALYLCASCQQAISFDGNSPLHFGNGTRLTVT.

In its sample, this clonotype was seen a few times. This chain uses TRBV7-2 with TRBJ2-5, with D tentatively TRBD2 (5 bases). V lost 0 bases and J 1 base, leaving 12 bases between the germline ends. This CDR3 contains 16 residues. The germline V gene has CDR1 SGHTA and CDR2 FQGNSA. Here the CDR3 reads CASSLAASGPQETQYF. DNA for the CDR3: TGTGCCAGCAGCTTAGCGGCAAGCGGCCCCCAAGAGACCCAGTACTTC.

This clonotype was seen a few times. The V and J genes are TRBV7-9 and TRBJ2-1; D remains ambiguous. From germline, CDR1 is SEHNR and CDR2 FQNEAQ (reference sequence). Trimming pared 4 bases from V and 9 bases from J, leaving 13 bases between. CDR3 length equals 13 residues. For the CDR3, the DNA is TGTGCCAGCAGCTCGAAGGGCCCCGGTGAGCAGTTCTTC. Its translation: CASSSKGPGEQFF.

This clonotype was detected ten times or more. The chain has TRBV9 and TRBJ2-1; D not resolved. Germline V gene sequence: CDR1 SGDLS, CDR2 YYNGEE. The V gene lost 0 bases and the J gene lost 8 bases, with 6 bases spanning the gap. The CDR3 consists of 12 residues. The CDR3 nucleotides read TGTGCCAGCAGCGTAGTTGGGCATGAGCAGTTCTTC. Protein sequence: CASSVVGHEQFF. Variable domain in full (rest from reference TRBV9 and TRBJ2-1): DSGVTQTPKHLITATGQRVTLRCSPRSGDLSVYWYQQSLDQGLQFLIQYYNGEERAKGNILERFSAQQFPDLHSELNLSSLELGDSALYFCASSVVGHEQFFGPGTRLTVL.